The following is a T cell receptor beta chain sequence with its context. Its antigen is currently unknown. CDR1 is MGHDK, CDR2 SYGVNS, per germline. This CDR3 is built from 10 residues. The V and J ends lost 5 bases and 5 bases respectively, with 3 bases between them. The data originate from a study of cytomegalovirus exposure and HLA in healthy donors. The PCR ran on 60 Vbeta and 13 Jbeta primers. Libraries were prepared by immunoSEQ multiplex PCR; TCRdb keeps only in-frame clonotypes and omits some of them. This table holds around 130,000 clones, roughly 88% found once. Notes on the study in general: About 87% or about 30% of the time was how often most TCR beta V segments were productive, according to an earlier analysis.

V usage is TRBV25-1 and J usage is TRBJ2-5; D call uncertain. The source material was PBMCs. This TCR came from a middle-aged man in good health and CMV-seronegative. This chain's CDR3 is CASSRETQYF. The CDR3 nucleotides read TGTGCCAGCAGTCGGGAGACCCAGTACTTC.